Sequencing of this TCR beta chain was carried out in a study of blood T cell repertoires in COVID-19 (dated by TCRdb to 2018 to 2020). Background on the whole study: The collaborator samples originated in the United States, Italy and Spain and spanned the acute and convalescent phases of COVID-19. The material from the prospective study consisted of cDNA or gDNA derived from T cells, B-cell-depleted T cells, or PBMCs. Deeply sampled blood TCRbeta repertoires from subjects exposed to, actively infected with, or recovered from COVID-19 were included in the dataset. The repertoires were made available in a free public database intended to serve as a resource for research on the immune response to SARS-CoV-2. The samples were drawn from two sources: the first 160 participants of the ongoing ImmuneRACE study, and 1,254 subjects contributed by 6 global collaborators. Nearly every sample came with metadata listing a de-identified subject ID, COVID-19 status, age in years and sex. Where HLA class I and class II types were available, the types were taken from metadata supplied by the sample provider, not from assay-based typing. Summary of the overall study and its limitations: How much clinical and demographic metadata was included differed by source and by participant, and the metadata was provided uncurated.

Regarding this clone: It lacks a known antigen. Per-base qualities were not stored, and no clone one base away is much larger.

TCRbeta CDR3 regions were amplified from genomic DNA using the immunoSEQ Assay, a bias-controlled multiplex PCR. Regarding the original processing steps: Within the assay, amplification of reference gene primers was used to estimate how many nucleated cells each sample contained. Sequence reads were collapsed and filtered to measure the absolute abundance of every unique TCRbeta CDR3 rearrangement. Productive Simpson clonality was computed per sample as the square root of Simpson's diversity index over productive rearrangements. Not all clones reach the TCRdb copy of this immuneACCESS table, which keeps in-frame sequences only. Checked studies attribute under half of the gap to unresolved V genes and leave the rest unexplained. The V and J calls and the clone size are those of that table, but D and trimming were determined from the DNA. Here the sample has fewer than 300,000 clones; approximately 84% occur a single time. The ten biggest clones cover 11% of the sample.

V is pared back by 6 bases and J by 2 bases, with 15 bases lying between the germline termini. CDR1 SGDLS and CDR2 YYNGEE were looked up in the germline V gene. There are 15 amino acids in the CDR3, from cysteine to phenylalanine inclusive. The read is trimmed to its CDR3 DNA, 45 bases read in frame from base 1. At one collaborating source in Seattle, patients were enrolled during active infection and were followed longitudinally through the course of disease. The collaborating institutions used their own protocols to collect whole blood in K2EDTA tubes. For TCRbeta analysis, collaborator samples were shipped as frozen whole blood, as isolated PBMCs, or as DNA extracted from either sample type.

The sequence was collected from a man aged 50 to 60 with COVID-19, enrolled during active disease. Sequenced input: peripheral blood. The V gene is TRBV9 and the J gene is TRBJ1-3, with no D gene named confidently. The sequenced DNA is TGTGCCAGCACCCATGGGCAGGCAGCTGGAAACACCATATATTTT. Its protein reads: CASTHGQAAGNTIYF.